The present TCR beta chain was sequenced within a study of early T cells in non-severe SARS-CoV-2 infection. Study-level background: Chains stayed unpaired after sequencing of bulk RNA from unsorted whole blood.

General study findings and limits: Private and CD4 specificities were missed by VDJdb matching, skewed to anti-spike CD8.

The CDR3 sequence is 12 residues long. The germline V gene encodes CDR1 SGHTA and CDR2 FQGNSA. The V and J ends lost 11 bases and 0 bases respectively, with 10 bases between them. Unique molecular identifiers were added to individual cDNA molecules. TCRdb re-derived calls from the 5' RACE reads in MiXCR, one entry per CDR3 protein. The repertoire holds some 38,000 distinct CDR3 sequences, with 3% to 4.5% as singletons. Only a few counts were recorded for this clonotype. Its antigen is not identified. The V call is TRBV7-2, the J call TRBJ1-1; weak D call: TRBD1 (6 bases). Sequenced sample: whole blood. The sequence came from an adult who was a healthcare worker with PCR-confirmed SARS-CoV-2 infection or an uninfected control (not recorded which). DNA for the CDR3: TGTGCCGAGGGGGGAGTGAACACTGAAGCTTTCTTT. Its translation: CAEGGVNTEAFF.